A single sample gave rise to the 6 T cell receptor beta chains below, sequenced in a study of memory CD4+ T cells and cytomegalovirus serostatus. The sort gate was single viable CD3+CD4+CD8-CD45RO+ cells for memory CD4+ T cells. Assay used: immunoSEQ multiplex PCR; TCRdb lists only in-frame clones, some missing. Of about 62,000 clones in the sample, 70% to 80% are singletons; the top ten hold roughly 4.7%. Sequencing was done on a sample of memory CD4+ T cells from blood. The receptors here all came from an adult in good health and CMV-seropositive.

This clone was seen only a few times. The CDR3 DNA is TGTGCCAGCAGGTCCAGCGGGAGGTCCTACAATGAGCAGTTCTTC. Translation: CASRSSGRSYNEQFF. The V and J genes are TRBV7-2 and TRBJ2-1, with TRBD2 matching over 9 bases. Germline-derived CDR1 and CDR2 are SGHTA and FQGNSA. V lost 6 bases to trimming and J lost 1 base; unmatched junction nucleotides: 4. CDR3 length equals 15 residues.

The chain recombines TRBV11-2 with TRBJ2-1; 12 nucleotides match TRBD2. The germline gives CDR1 SGHAT, CDR2 FQNNGV. CDR3 length: 14 amino acids. V shed 3 bases and J 7 bases; nucleotides not matched to a gene: 1. The CDR3 DNA reads as TGTGCCAGCAGCTTTCTAGCGGGAGGGAATGAGCAGTTCTTC. Residues: CASSFLAGGNEQFF.

CDR3 sequence reads: CASSDPRLSCFPNTEAFF. CDR3 coding DNA: TGTGCCAGCAGTGACCCTCGATTGTCGTGCTTCCCGAACACTGAAGCTTTCTTT. The chain has TRBV6-4 and TRBJ1-1; D is undetermined. The CDR3 is 18 residues long. Trimming took 2 bases from V and 1 from J, leaving 20 bases between them. Germline V gene lookup returns CDR1 MRHNA and CDR2 SNTAGT.

This clone is a singleton in its sample. The chain joins TRBV5-6 to TRBJ2-7, with D possibly TRBD2 on 5 matching bases. Trimming took 4 bases from V and 7 from J, leaving 21 bases between them. The CDR3 consists of 15 residues. Germline CDR1 SGHDT, CDR2 YYEEEE. The CDR3 sequence is CASSGRIARGREQYF. The CDR3 DNA reads TGTGCCAGCAGCGGACGGATCGCTCGTGGGAGAGAGCAGTACTTC. Looking up the rest from reference TRBV5-6 and TRBJ2-7 gives the full variable domain: DAGVTQSPTHLIKTRGQQVTLRCSPKSGHDTVSWYQQALGQGPQFIFQYYEEEERQRGNFPDRFSGHQFPNYSSELNVNALLLGDSALYLCASSGRIARGREQYFGPGTRLTVT.

The J gene is TRBJ1-1, the V gene TRBV4-2; unclear D gene. CDR1 is LGHNA, CDR2 YNFKEQ, per germline. V dropped 1 base and J dropped 3 bases, with 15 bases sitting between them. This CDR3 spans 16 amino acids. The chain's CDR3 is CASSQGQWRRDTEAFF. The CDR3 region has the DNA TGTGCCAGCAGCCAAGGGCAGTGGCGGAGGGACACTGAAGCTTTCTTT.

This clone is a singleton in its sample. This chain joins TRBV28 and TRBJ2-1; possibly TRBD1 or TRBD2 for D (5 bases each). V lost 7 bases and J 1 base, leaving 17 bases between the germline ends. The germline V gene encodes CDR1 MDHEN and CDR2 SYDVKM. The CDR3 covers 16 residues. In nucleotides, the CDR3 is TGTGCCAGCACCCAGGGACGCCGAGTTTCCTACAATGAGCAGTTCTTC. This sequence encodes CASTQGRRVSYNEQFF.